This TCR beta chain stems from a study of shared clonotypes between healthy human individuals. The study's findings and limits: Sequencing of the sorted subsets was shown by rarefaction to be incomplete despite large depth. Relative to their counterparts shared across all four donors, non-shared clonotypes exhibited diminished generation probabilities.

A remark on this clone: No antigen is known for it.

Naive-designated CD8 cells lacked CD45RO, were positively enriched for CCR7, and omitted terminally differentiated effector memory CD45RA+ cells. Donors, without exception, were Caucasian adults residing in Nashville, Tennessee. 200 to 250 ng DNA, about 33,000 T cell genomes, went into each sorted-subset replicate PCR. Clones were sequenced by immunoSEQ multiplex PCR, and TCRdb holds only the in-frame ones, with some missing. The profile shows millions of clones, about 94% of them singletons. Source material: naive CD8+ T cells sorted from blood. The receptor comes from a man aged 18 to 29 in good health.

The CDR3 region has the DNA TGTGCCAGCAGCTTGGGGGATCCGGGGGAGCTGTTTTTT. Protein sequence: CASSLGDPGELFF. The chain couples TRBV5-6 to TRBJ2-2; D not certain. Germline V gene data show CDR1 as SGHDT and CDR2 as YYEEEE. The CDR3 covers 13 residues. Trimming removed 0 bases from V and 8 bases from J, with 8 bases in between.